The 21 T cell receptor beta chains listed next were all sequenced from one sample in a study of T cells in Graves' hyperthyroidism and ophthalmopathy. The source material, RNA transcripts, was used to amplify TCR beta CDR3 regions. The TCR CDR3 first-round RT-PCR relied on the HTBI primer set. TCRdb reanalysed the multiplex PCR reads using MiXCR and keeps one entry per CDR3 protein. Of hundreds of thousands of distinct CDR3 sequences in the sample, roughly 50% are singletons; the top ten hold 8.2%. The sample comprised peripheral blood or thyroid tissue (not recorded which). The receptors come from a woman under 30 with Graves' hyperthyroidism.

The chain recombines TRBV14 with TRBJ1-2, with no clear D. The length of the CDR3 is 14 residues. CDR1 and CDR2 (germline): SGHDN, FVKESK. Trimming took 5 bases from V and 6 from J, leaving 16 bases between them. CDR3 in DNA: TGTGCCAGCAGCAACCCCGGTGAAACCCATGGCTACACCTTC. This codes for CASSNPGETHGYTF.

Concerning this clonotype: One end of the junction does not line up with germline, which may come from a read error. CDR3 residues: CASSSPGQIYEQCF. In DNA, the CDR3 is TGCGCCAGCAGCTCACCCGGACAGATTTACGAGCAGTGCTTC. The rearrangement joins TRBV5-1 to TRBJ2-7; tentative D call: TRBD1 (6 bases). The germline V gene encodes CDR1 SGHRS and CDR2 YFSETQ. The CDR3 length is 14 residues.

This chain joins TRBV2 and TRBJ1-2, with 10 bases aligning to TRBD1. CDR1 is SNHLY, CDR2 FYNNEI, per germline. The junction had 4 bases not matched to a gene; V was cut back by 4 bases and J by 8 bases. The CDR3 runs to 13 residues. In nucleotides, the CDR3 is TGTGCCAGCAGTGTGGGACAGGGGATCGGCTACACCTTC. It translates to CASSVGQGIGYTF.

The V call is TRBV24-1, the J call TRBJ1-4; tentatively, D is TRBD1 (6 bases). The V gene's germline CDR1 is KGHDR and CDR2 SFDVKD. The germline V and J ends were trimmed by 5 bases and 4 bases, with 13 bases remaining between them. CDR3 size: 15 residues. CDR3 amino acids: CATSAGATFNEKLFF. The CDR3 DNA reads TGTGCCACCAGTGCAGGGGCGACTTTTAATGAAAAACTGTTTTTT.

This clonotype has ten or more counts. The genes are TRBV7-6 and TRBJ1-1; 8 bases agree with TRBD1. The CDR3 spans 14 residues. Looked up from germline, CDR1 is SGHVS and CDR2 is FNYEAQ. V was clipped by 3 bases and J by 4 bases; unmatched bases: 4. This chain's CDR3 is CASSFQGAGTEAFF. The DNA for the CDR3 is TGTGCCAGCAGCTTCCAGGGGGCTGGCACTGAAGCTTTCTTT.

Comment on this clonotype: A much larger clone differs from this one at a single base, so this may be a read error. V gene TRBV15 combines with J gene TRBJ2-7; 10 bases match TRBD2. The CDR3 is made up of 15 amino acids. Germline values: CDR1 LNHNV, CDR2 YYDKDF (reference sequence). J gave up 3 bases and V 1 base, and 3 bases lay outside the gene matches. The CDR3 DNA follows: TGTGCCACCAGCAGAGGGACTAGCGGCTACTACGAGCAGTACTTC. It is translated as CATSRGTSGYYEQYF. Variable domain in full (rest from reference TRBV15 and TRBJ2-7): DAMVIQNPRYQVTQFGKPVTLSCSQTLNHNVMYWYQQKSSQAPKLLFHYYDKDFNNEADTPDNFQSRRPNTSFCFLDIRSPGLGDTAMYLCATSRGTSGYYEQYFGPGTRLTVT.

The CDR3 region is CASEGGSSYEQYF. The CDR3 DNA follows: TGTGCCAGCGAGGGGGGAAGCTCCTACGAGCAGTACTTC. The chain combines TRBV2 with TRBJ2-7; D is possibly TRBD1 or TRBD2 (6 bases each). CDR1 is SNHLY and CDR2 is FYNNEI in the germline V gene. Trimming shortened V by 8 bases and J by 0 bases, and 11 bases separated the two germline ends. The CDR3 loop spans 13 amino acids.

The CDR3 DNA follows: TGTGCCAGCAGTGACCCCGGGACCCTCTATGGCTACACCTTC. It is translated as CASSDPGTLYGYTF. The genes are TRBV6-4 and TRBJ1-2; perhaps TRBD1 as D (5 bases). This CDR3 is built from 14 residues. The germline gives CDR1 MRHNA, CDR2 SNTAGT. V was trimmed by 2 bases and J by 4 bases, leaving 11 bases between them.

This clonotype has a single count. The V gene is TRBV10-3, the J gene TRBJ1-2; 9 bases agree with TRBD1. Germline loops: CDR1 ENHRY, CDR2 SYGVKD. Trimming at V came to 5 bases and at J to 8 bases, leaving 9 bases not matched to a gene. The CDR3 runs to 14 residues. This chain's CDR3 is CAISRDRVMSGYTF. The CDR3 nucleotides read TGTGCCATCAGTCGGGACAGGGTGATGTCAGGCTACACCTTC.

The chain links TRBV20-1 to TRBJ1-3; D not certain. The CDR3 spans 16 residues. CDR1 and CDR2 (germline): DFQATT, SNEGSKA (reference sequence). The ends were cut back, 3 bases at V and 4 bases at J, with 19 bases in the middle. The CDR3 sequence is CSASTPTAAPGNTIYF. CDR3 nucleotides: TGCAGTGCTAGTACCCCAACAGCCGCACCAGGAAACACCATATATTTT.

The rearrangement joins TRBV24-1 to TRBJ1-4; tentative D call: TRBD1 (6 bases). CDR3 length: 16 residues. V lost 0 bases and J lost 8, with 15 bases in between. Germline V gives CDR1 KGHDR, CDR2 SFDVKD. CDR3 DNA sequence: TGTGCCACCAGTGATTTGCGTCCAGGGGCTCGAGAAAAACTGTTTTTT. This sequence encodes CATSDLRPGAREKLFF.

This chain joins TRBV29-1 and TRBJ2-6; D possibly corresponds to TRBD2 (7 bases). The V end lost 6 bases, the J end lost 2 bases, and 14 bases lay between the germline ends. The CDR3 has 15 amino acids. Germline V CDR1 and CDR2: SQVTM, ANQGSEA. The CDR3 DNA reads as TGCAGCGTAGGGGGGGAGGGCCCTGGGGCCAACGTCCTGACTTTC. This codes for CSVGGEGPGANVLTF. Based on the CDR3 plus reference TRBV29-1 and TRBJ2-6, the full variable domain is SAVISQKPSRDICQRGTSLTIQCQVDSQVTMMFWYRQQPGQSLTLIATANQGSEATYESGFVIDKFPISRPNLTFSTLTVSNMSPEDSSIYLCSVGGEGPGANVLTFGAGSRLTVL.

This clonotype appeared many times. This rearrangement joins TRBV7-2 to TRBJ1-1; 7 nucleotides match TRBD1. Germline values: CDR1 SGHTA, CDR2 FQGNSA. The CDR3 is 14 residues long. V gave up 5 bases and J gave up 1 base; unmatched junction bases: 4. The CDR3 DNA sequence: TGTGCCAGCAGCATCGGACAGGCGAACACTGAAGCTTTCTTT. It codes for CASSIGQANTEAFF.

This chain joins TRBV7-2 and TRBJ1-5; possible D gene TRBD1, 6 bases. Germline V gene sequence: CDR1 SGHTA, CDR2 FQGNSA. The length of the CDR3 is 16 residues. V gave up 2 bases and J gave up 6 bases, with 17 bases separating them. For the CDR3, the DNA is TGTGCCAGCAGCTTAATACGTGGGACATTAAGTCAGCCCCAGCATTTT. This sequence encodes CASSLIRGTLSQPQHF.

The chain uses TRBV5-4 and TRBJ2-2; 7 bases agree with TRBD2. Germline CDR1 reads SGHNT; CDR2 reads YYREEE (reference sequence). V dropped 5 bases and J dropped 5; count of bases not matched to a gene: 9. The CDR3 sequence is 15 residues long. The CDR3 DNA reads as TGTGCCAGCAGATCATGGGGGGGGGGAACCGGGGAGCTGTTTTTT. This codes for CASRSWGGGTGELFF.

The rearrangement links TRBV7-2 to TRBJ1-1; 7 bases are a match to TRBD1. This CDR3 comprises 16 residues. Germline assignment: CDR1 SGHTA and CDR2 FQGNSA. V gave up 3 bases and J gave up 11 bases; unmatched junction bases: 18. The CDR3 region has the DNA TGTGCCAGCAGCTTCTCCACAGGGGTGGGAACTGAACTGGCTTTCTTT. Its translation: CASSFSTGVGTELAFF.

The V gene is TRBV9, the J gene TRBJ1-5, with D maybe TRBD1 (6 bases). V lost 2 bases and J 7 bases, leaving 13 bases between the germline ends. The CDR3 has 14 residues. The V gene's germline CDR1 is SGDLS and CDR2 YYNGEE. The CDR3 reads CASSVWGARQPQHF. CDR3 coding DNA: TGTGCCAGCAGCGTTTGGGGGGCAAGGCAGCCCCAGCATTTT.

The chain carries TRBV25-1 and TRBJ1-2; D ambiguous. Germline assignment: CDR1 MGHDK and CDR2 SYGVNS. With 6 bases removed from V and 4 bases from J, the gap between germline ends came to 15 bases. This CDR3 is 14 amino acids long. For the CDR3, the DNA is TGTGCCAGCAGCGTCACGCTCGTACCCTATGGCTACACCTTC. This translates into CASSVTLVPYGYTF.

The chain carries TRBV12-3 or TRBV12-4 and TRBJ1-1; tentatively, D is TRBD1 (5 bases). This CDR3 contains 14 residues. Trimming removed 3 bases from V and 5 bases from J, with 13 bases in between. This chain's CDR3 is CASSLGQGRTEAFF. The CDR3 region has the DNA TGTGCCAGCAGTTTGGGGCAGGGACGGACTGAAGCTTTCTTT.

This chain uses TRBV29-1 with TRBJ1-5, with D tentatively TRBD1 (6 bases). With 6 bases removed from V and 9 bases from J, the gap between germline ends came to 9 bases. The length of the CDR3 is 10 residues. Per germline, CDR1 SQVTM and CDR2 ANQGSEA. CDR3 nucleotides: TGCAGCGTCTTGACAGGGCCCCAGCATTTT. Its protein product is CSVLTGPQHF.

Remarks on this clonotype: Compared with germline, one end of the junction differs, possibly owing to a read error. The chain joins TRBV7-2 to TRBJ1-1; a possible D gene is TRBD1 (5 bases). The germline CDR1 and CDR2 sequences are SGHTA and FQGNSA. This CDR3 is 17 amino acids long. The CDR3 region is CASSQSNMGLANTEAFF. CDR3 bases: TGCGCCAGCAGCCAATCGAATATGGGACTAGCAAACACTGAAGCTTTCTTT.